The next 8 T cell receptor beta chains were all read from a single sample in a study of control samples from healthy donors and cancer patients. This table comes from immunoSEQ multiplex PCR, and its TCRdb copy is limited to in-frame clones, with some not included. The data contain over 70,000 clones, about 88% of them singletons. Sequencing was carried out using blood. These receptors all stem from a woman aged 55-70 years in good health.

The V and J genes are TRBV6-6 and TRBJ2-1; the D gene is possibly TRBD1 (6 bases). Germline values: CDR1 MNHNY, CDR2 SVGAGI (reference sequence). Trimming removed 4 bases from V and 9 bases from J, with 13 bases in between. CDR3 length: 13 residues. The CDR3 bases are TGTGCCAGCAGTTCGCAACAGGGAAGTGAGCAGTTCTTC. Protein product: CASSSQQGSEQFF.

The chain couples TRBV3-1 (or the pseudogene TRBV3-2) to TRBJ2-5; D may correspond to TRBD1 or TRBD2 (6 bases each). V was pared by 4 bases and J by 5 bases, with 17 bases between. This CDR3 has 15 residues. Germline assignment: CDR1 LGHDT and CDR2 YNNKEL (reference sequence). CDR3: CASSPEGEDGETQYF. CDR3 DNA: TGTGCCAGCAGCCCCGAGGGGGAGGACGGGGAGACCCAGTACTTC.

The genes are TRBV5-1 and TRBJ1-4; weak D call: TRBD1 (6 bases). This CDR3 spans 14 amino acids. Per the germline V gene, CDR1 is SGHRS and CDR2 is YFSETQ. V lost 3 bases and J lost 8, with 14 bases in between. The CDR3 region is CASSSTGSEEKLFF. For the CDR3, the DNA is TGCGCCAGCAGCTCTACAGGGTCGGAAGAAAAACTGTTTTTT. Full variable domain (outside the CDR3, taken from reference TRBV5-1 and TRBJ1-4): KAGVTQTPRYLIKTRGQQVTLSCSPISGHRSVSWYQQTPGQGLQFLFEYFSETQRNKGNFPGRFSGRQFSNSRSEMNVSTLELGDSALYLCASSSTGSEEKLFFGSGTQLSVL.

In its sample, this clone was seen once. J is TRBJ1-2 and V is TRBV7-2; no reliable D call. The germline gives CDR1 SGHTA, CDR2 FQGNSA. The ends were cut back, 5 bases at V and 8 bases at J, with 18 bases in the middle. The CDR3 runs to 14 residues. For the CDR3, the DNA is TGTGCCAGCAGCGAGCCGGGCCCGGTGTCAGGCTACACCTTC. Translation gives CASSEPGPVSGYTF.

The table lists this clone with a count of one. This chain connects TRBV19 to TRBJ1-1, with 10 bases matching TRBD1. This CDR3 has 14 residues. The ends lost 3 bases at V and 4 bases at J; junction bases unmatched: 2. Per the germline V gene, CDR1 is LNHDA and CDR2 is SQIVND (reference sequence). The CDR3, as DNA: TGTGCCAGTAGTATGTGGACAGGGGGCACTGAAGCTTTCTTT. Translated: CASSMWTGGTEAFF.

The chain employs TRBV7-6 and TRBJ1-5; D unresolved. CDR1 is SGHVS and CDR2 is FNYEAQ in the germline V gene. Trimming removed 2 bases at V and 7 bases at J, with 6 bases between. The CDR3 spans 12 residues. DNA for the CDR3: TGTGCCAGCAGCTTATTTGGCCAGCCCCAGCATTTT. This gives the protein CASSLFGQPQHF.

This clone occurred once. The chain recombines TRBV11-3 with TRBJ1-2; D is perhaps TRBD1 (6 bases). CDR3 length: 16 amino acids. The germline gives CDR1 SGHNT, CDR2 YENEEA. Trimming cost V 2 bases and J 3 bases, with 16 bases left between them. The CDR3 DNA reads as TGTGCCAGCAGCTTAATCGCGGGAGGGGGGGACTATGGCTACACCTTC. Protein: CASSLIAGGGDYGYTF.

The chain recombines TRBV10-1 with TRBJ1-1; 9 nucleotides agree with TRBD1. V lost 2 bases to trimming and J lost 5 bases; unmatched junction nucleotides: 12. Germline CDR1 reads WNHNN; CDR2 reads SYGVQD (reference sequence). The CDR3 has 17 residues. The CDR3 reads CASSEHRDRESGTEAFF. CDR3 bases: TGCGCCAGCAGTGAGCACCGGGACAGGGAGTCGGGGACTGAAGCTTTCTTT.